The table lists the clone carrying this T cell receptor beta chain with a count of one. The data derive from a study of blood T cell repertoires in COVID-19. Turning to the study itself: Sites in the United States, Italy and Spain provided acute and convalescent COVID-19 samples. T cells, B-cell-depleted T cells, or PBMCs provided the cDNA or gDNA that served as material.

This CDR3 spans 15 amino acids. From germline, CDR1 is MNHEY and CDR2 SVGAGI. The V end lost 0 bases, the J end lost 1 base, and 10 bases lay between the germline ends. As originally analysed: Reference gene primer amplification gave estimated nucleated cell counts. Data came from immunoSEQ multiplex PCR; TCRdb stores just in-frame clones and leaves some out. V and J calls plus clone size are reproduced from that table; the DNA served to infer D and trimming. This sample has some 260,000 clones, with 88% found just once. Sequencing used peripheral blood. The clonotype originates from a woman younger than 45 with acute or convalescent COVID-19. V and J are TRBV6-5 and TRBJ2-7; D perhaps matches TRBD2 (5 bases). CDR3 nucleotide sequence: TGTGCCAGCAGTTACTCGTTCGGGGATTCCTACGAGCAGTACTTC. This sequence encodes CASSYSFGDSYEQYF.